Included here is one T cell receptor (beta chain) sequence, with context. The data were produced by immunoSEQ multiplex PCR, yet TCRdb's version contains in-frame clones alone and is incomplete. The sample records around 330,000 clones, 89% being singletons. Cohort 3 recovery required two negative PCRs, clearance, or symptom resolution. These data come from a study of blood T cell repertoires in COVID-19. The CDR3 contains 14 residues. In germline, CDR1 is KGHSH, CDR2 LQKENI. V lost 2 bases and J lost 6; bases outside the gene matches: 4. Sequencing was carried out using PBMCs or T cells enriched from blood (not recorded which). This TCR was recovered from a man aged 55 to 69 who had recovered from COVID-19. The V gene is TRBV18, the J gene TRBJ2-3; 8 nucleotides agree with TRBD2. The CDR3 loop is CASSPTAGADTQYF. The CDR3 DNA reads TGTGCCAGCTCACCAACAGCGGGAGCCGATACGCAGTATTTT.